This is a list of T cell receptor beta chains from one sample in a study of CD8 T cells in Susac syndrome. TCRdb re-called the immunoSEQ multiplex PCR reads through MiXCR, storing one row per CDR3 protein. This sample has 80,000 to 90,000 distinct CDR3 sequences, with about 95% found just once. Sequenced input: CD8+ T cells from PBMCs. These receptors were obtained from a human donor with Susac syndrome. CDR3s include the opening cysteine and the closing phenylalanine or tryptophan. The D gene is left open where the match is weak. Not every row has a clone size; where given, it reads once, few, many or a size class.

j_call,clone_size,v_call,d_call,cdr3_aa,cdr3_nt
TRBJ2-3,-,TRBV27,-,CASLGDTQYF,TGTGCCAGCTTAGGGGATACGCAGTATTTT
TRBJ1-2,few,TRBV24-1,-,CATSATGADYTF,TGTGCCACCAGCGCCACCGGGGCCGACTACACCTTC
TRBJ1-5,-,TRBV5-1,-,CASSLEWGDQPQHF,TGCGCCAGCAGCTTGGAATGGGGAGATCAGCCCCAGCATTTT
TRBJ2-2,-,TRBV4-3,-,CASSPDYANTGELFF,TGCGCCAGCAGCCCGGACTACGCGAACACCGGGGAGCTGTTTTTT
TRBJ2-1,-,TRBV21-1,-,CASSNGDRAHYNEQFF,TGTGCCAGCAGCAATGGGGACAGGGCCCATTACAATGAGCAGTTCTTC
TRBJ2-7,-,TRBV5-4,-,CASSLLGDAYEQYF,TGTGCCAGCAGCTTGTTAGGGGATGCCTACGAGCAGTACTTC
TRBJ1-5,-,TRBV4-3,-,CASSQDSAWGPQHF,TGCGCCAGCAGCCAAGATTCGGCGTGGGGGCCCCAGCATTTT
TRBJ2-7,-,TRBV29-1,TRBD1,CSLAAGGEQYF,TGCAGCTTGGCGGCAGGGGGCGAGCAGTACTTC
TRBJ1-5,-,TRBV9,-,CASSVGSGDNQPQHF,TGTGCCAGCAGCGTAGGATCCGGAGATAATCAGCCCCAGCATTTT
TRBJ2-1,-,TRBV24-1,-,CATSDGGQDNEQFF,TGTGCCACCAGTGATGGAGGGCAGGACAATGAGCAGTTCTTC
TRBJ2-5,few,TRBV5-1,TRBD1,CASSLADRAGETQYF,TGCGCCAGCAGCTTGGCCGACAGGGCCGGCGAGACCCAGTACTTC
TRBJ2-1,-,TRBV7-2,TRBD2,CASSFGGSPYNEQFF,TGTGCCAGCAGCTTCGGCGGGAGCCCCTACAATGAGCAGTTCTTC
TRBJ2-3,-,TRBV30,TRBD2,CAWKETSPTQYF,TGTGCCTGGAAGGAGACTAGCCCTACGCAGTATTTT
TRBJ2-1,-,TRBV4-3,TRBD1,CASSQHRDSFLHEQFF,TGCGCCAGCAGCCAACACCGGGACAGCTTTCTCCATGAGCAGTTCTTC
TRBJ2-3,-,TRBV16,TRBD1,CASSQSTGGWTDTQYF,TGTGCCAGCAGCCAATCGACAGGGGGTTGGACAGATACGCAGTATTTT
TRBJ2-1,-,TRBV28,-,CASSLFSSYNEQFF,TGTGCCAGCAGTTTATTCAGCTCCTACAATGAGCAGTTCTTC
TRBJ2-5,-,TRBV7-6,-,CASSSRLGETQYF,TGTGCCAGCAGCTCGAGACTAGGAGAGACCCAGTACTTC
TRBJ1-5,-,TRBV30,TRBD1,CAWSLPDRGHQPQHF,TGTGCCTGGAGTCTCCCGGACAGGGGGCATCAGCCCCAGCATTTT
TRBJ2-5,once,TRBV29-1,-,CSVEGLAGPLQETQYF,TGCAGCGTTGAGGGCCTCGCGGGACCTCTCCAAGAGACCCAGTACTTC
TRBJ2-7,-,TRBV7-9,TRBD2,CASRPTSGSSYEQYF,TGTGCCAGCAGACCTACTAGCGGGAGCTCCTACGAGCAGTACTTC
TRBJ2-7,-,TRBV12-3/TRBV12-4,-,CASSLIRDVFYEQYF,TGTGCCAGCAGTTTAATCAGGGACGTGTTTTACGAGCAGTACTTC
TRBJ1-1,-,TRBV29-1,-,CSVDGNTEAFF,TGCAGCGTTGACGGGAACACTGAAGCTTTCTTT
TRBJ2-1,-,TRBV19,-,CASSQGGYSYNEQFF,TGTGCCAGTAGTCAAGGCGGGTACTCCTACAATGAGCAGTTCTTC
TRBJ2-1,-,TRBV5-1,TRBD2,CASSLIAGDYNEQFF,TGCGCCAGCAGCTTAATAGCGGGAGACTACAATGAGCAGTTCTTC
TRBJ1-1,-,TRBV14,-,CASSQGGNTEAFF,TGTGCCAGCAGCCAGGGGGGGAACACTGAAGCTTTCTTT
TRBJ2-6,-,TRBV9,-,CASSSTGGANVLTF,TGTGCCAGCAGCTCGACAGGTGGTGCCAACGTCCTGACTTTC
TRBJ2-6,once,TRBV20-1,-,CSARPSRSGANVLTF,TGCAGTGCTAGGCCTAGCCGCTCTGGGGCCAACGTCCTGACTTTC
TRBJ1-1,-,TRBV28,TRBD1,CASSLLAGGEYTEAFF,TGTGCCAGCAGTTTATTGGCAGGGGGCGAGTACACTGAAGCTTTCTTT
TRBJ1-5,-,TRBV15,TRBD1,CATSSAPGQGFSQPQHF,TGTGCCACCAGCAGTGCTCCGGGACAGGGGTTTAGTCAGCCCCAGCATTTT
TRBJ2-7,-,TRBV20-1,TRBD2,CSAGTSGNYEQYF,TGCAGTGCTGGGACTAGCGGGAACTACGAGCAGTACTTC
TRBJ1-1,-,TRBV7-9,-,CASSLEPSGMNTEAFF,TGTGCCAGCAGCTTAGAGCCTTCAGGCATGAACACTGAAGCTTTCTTT
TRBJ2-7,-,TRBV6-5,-,CASSSGSMRAFSYEQYF,TGTGCCAGCAGTTCCGGGAGTATGAGGGCATTCTCCTACGAGCAGTACTTC
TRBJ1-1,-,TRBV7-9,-,CASSLGGDAFF,TGTGCCAGCAGCCTTGGGGGCGACGCTTTCTTT
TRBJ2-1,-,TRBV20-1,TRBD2,CSAPAPISGRLSYNEQFF,TGCAGTGCTCCCGCACCGATTAGCGGGAGACTATCCTACAATGAGCAGTTCTTC
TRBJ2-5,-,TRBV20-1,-,CSARDQKGQAETQYF,TGCAGTGCTAGAGATCAAAAGGGGCAGGCGGAGACCCAGTACTTC
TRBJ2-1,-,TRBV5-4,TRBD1,CASSLGQGNEQFF,TGTGCCAGCAGCTTGGGACAGGGCAATGAGCAGTTCTTC
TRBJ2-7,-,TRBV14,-,CASSPGTTREQYF,TGTGCCAGCAGCCCCGGCACTACTCGCGAGCAGTACTTC
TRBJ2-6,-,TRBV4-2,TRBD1,CASSHPGTGPGLEANVLTF,TGTGCCAGCAGCCACCCCGGGACAGGACCTGGGTTGGAGGCCAACGTCCTGACTTTC
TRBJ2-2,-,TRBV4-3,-,CASSQDWTNTGELFF,TGCGCCAGCAGCCAAGACTGGACGAACACCGGGGAGCTGTTTTTT
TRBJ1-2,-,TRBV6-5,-,CASSYSDFPATF,TGTGCCAGCAGTTACTCAGATTTCCCAGCCACCTTC
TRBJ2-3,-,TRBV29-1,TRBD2,CSVEDGGGRALRGTQYF,TGCAGCGTTGAAGACGGTGGCGGGAGGGCCCTCCGGGGGACGCAGTATTTT
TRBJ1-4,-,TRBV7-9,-,CASSWLSWELFF,TGTGCCAGCAGCTGGCTCTCATGGGAACTGTTTTTT
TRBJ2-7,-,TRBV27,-,CASSLAGGVIYEQYF,TGTGCCAGCAGTTTAGCAGGAGGGGTAATCTACGAGCAGTACTTC
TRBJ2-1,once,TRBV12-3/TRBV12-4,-,CASSNLEGYYNEQFF,TGTGCCAGCAGTAATTTAGAGGGCTACTACAATGAGCAGTTCTTC
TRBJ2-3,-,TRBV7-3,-,CASSSDSTDTQYF,TGTGCCAGCAGCTCGGACAGCACAGATACGCAGTATTTT
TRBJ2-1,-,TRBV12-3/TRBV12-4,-,CASSYLTDYNEQFF,TGTGCCAGCAGTTATCTAACAGACTACAATGAGCAGTTCTTC
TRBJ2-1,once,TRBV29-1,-,CSVEVPPRQGKSYNEQFF,TGCAGCGTTGAAGTTCCACCCCGCCAGGGGAAATCCTACAATGAGCAGTTCTTC
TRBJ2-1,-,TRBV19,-,CASSIVPGGYNEQFF,TGTGCCAGTAGTATAGTCCCAGGGGGGTACAATGAGCAGTTCTTC
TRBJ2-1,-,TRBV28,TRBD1,CASSPSGTGDNEQFF,TGTGCCAGCAGTCCCTCCGGGACAGGGGACAATGAGCAGTTCTTC
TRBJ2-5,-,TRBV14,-,CASSQDRWTEGLSYQETQYF,TGTGCCAGCAGCCAAGATCGGTGGACGGAAGGTTTATCGTATCAAGAGACCCAGTACTTC
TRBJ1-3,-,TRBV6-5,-,CASSPQGSGNTIYF,TGTGCCAGCAGTCCACAGGGCTCTGGAAACACCATATATTTT
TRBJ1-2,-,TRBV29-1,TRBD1,CSVEDQVGTGYGYTF,TGCAGCGTCGAAGATCAAGTAGGGACAGGATATGGCTACACCTTC
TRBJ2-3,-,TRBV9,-,CASSRLGGTDTQYF,TGTGCCAGCAGCCGCCTGGGGGGCACAGATACGCAGTATTTT
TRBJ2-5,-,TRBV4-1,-,CASSQAGGAGDQETQYF,TGCGCCAGCAGCCAAGCGGGCGGGGCAGGGGACCAAGAGACCCAGTACTTC
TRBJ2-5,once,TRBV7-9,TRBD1,CASSSGGTGGKETQYF,TGTGCCAGCAGCTCCGGTGGGACAGGGGGAAAAGAGACCCAGTACTTC